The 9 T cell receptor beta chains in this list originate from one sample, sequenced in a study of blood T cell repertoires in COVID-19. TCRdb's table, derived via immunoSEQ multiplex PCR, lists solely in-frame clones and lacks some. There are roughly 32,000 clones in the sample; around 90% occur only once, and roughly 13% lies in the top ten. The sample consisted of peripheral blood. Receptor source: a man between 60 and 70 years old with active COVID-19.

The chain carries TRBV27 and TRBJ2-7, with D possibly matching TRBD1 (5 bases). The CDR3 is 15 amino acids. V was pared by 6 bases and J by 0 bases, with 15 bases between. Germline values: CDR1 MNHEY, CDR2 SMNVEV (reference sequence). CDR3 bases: TGTGCCAGCAGCCGGAGACAGAGCCTCTCCTACGAGCAGTACTTC. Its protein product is CASSRRQSLSYEQYF.

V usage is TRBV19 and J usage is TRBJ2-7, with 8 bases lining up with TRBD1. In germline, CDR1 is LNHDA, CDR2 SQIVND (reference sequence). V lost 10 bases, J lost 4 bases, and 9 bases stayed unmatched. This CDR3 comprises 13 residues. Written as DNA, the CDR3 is TGTGCCACCGGACAGGGCGACGGTTACGAGCAGTACTTC. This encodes CATGQGDGYEQYF.

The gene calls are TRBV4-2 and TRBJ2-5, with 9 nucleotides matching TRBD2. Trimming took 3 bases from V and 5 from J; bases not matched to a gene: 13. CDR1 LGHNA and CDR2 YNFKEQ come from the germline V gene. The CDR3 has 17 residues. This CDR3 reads CASSQVRGAGGSETQYF. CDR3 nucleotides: TGTGCCAGCAGCCAGGTCAGGGGAGCGGGGGGATCGGAGACCCAGTACTTC.

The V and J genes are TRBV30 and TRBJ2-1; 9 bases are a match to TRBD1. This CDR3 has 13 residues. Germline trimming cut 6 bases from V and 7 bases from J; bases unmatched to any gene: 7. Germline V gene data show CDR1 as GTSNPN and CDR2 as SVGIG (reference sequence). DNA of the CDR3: TGTGCCTGTCGGGGACAGGGCCCAAATGAGCAGTTCTTC. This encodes CACRGQGPNEQFF.

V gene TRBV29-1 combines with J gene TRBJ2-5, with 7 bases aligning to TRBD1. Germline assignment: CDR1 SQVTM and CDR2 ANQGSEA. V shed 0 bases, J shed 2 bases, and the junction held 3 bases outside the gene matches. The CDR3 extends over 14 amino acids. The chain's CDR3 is CSVEEGTAQETQYF. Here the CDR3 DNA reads TGCAGCGTTGAAGAAGGGACAGCTCAAGAGACCCAGTACTTC. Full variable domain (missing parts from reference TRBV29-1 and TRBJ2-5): SAVISQKPSRDICQRGTSLTIQCQVDSQVTMMFWYRQQPGQSLTLIATANQGSEATYESGFVIDKFPISRPNLTFSTLTVSNMSPEDSSIYLCSVEEGTAQETQYFGPGTRLLVL.

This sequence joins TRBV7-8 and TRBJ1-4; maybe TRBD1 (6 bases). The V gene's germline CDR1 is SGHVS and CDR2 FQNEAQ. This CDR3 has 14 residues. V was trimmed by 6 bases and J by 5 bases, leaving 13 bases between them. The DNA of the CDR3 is TGTGCCAGCAGGGAGAACAGGGCCAATGAAAAACTGTTTTTT. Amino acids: CASRENRANEKLFF.

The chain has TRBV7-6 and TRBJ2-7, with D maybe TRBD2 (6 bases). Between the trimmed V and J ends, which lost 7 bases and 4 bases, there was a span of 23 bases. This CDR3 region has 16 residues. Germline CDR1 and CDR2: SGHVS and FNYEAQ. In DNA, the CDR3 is TGTGCCAGCACCCGCGGGGTTGGTAGCGGAGCATACGAGCAGTACTTC. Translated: CASTRGVGSGAYEQYF.

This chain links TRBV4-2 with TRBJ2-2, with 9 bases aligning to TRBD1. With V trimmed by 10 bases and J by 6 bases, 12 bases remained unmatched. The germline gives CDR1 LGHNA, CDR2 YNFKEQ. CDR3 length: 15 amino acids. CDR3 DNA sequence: TGTGCCACCACTCCCCGGGACAGGGCTTCCGGGGAGCTGTTTTTT. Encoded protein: CATTPRDRASGELFF.

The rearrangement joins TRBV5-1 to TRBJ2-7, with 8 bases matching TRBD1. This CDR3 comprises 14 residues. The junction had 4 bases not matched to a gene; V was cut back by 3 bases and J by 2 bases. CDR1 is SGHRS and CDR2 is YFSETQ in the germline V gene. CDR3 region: CASSSGGGTYEQYF. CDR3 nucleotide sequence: TGCGCCAGCAGCTCAGGGGGCGGCACCTACGAGCAGTACTTC.